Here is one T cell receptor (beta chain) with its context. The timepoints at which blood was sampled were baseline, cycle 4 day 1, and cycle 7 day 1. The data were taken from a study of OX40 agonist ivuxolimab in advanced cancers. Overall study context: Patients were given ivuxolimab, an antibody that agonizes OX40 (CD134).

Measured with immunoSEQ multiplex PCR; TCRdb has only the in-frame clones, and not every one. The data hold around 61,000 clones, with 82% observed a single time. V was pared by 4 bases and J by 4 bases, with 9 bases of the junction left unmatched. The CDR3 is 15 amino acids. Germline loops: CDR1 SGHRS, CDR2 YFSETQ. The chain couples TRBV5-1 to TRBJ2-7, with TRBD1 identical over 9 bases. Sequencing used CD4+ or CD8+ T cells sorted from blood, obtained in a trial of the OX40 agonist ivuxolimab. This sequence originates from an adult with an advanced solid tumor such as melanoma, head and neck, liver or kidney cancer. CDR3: CASSPPGQGTYEQYF. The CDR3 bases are TGCGCCAGCAGCCCCCCTGGACAGGGGACGTACGAGCAGTACTTC.